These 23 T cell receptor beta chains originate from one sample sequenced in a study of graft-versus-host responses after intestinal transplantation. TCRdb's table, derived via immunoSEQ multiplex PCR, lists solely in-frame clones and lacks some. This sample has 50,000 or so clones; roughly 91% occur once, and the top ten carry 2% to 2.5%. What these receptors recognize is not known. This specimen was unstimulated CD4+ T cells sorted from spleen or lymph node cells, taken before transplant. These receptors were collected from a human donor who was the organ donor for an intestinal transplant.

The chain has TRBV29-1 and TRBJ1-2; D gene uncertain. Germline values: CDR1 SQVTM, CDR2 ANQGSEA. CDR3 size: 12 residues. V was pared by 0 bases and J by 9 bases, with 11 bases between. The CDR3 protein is CSVEDSRESYTF. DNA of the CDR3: TGCAGCGTTGAAGATAGCCGAGAGAGCTACACCTTC.

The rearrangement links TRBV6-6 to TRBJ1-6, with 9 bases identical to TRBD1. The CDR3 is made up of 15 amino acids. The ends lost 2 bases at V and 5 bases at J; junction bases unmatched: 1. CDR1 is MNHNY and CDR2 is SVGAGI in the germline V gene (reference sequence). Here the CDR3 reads CASSYRTGDNSPLHF. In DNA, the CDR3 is TGTGCCAGCAGTTACAGGACAGGGGATAATTCACCCCTCCACTTT.

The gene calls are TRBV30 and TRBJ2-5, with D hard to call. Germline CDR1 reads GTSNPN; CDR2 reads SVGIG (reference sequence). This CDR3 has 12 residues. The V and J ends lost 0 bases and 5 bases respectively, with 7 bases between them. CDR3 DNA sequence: TGTGCCTGGAGTGTTTCCCGGGAGACCCAGTACTTC. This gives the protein CAWSVSRETQYF. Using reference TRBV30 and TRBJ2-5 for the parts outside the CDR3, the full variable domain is SQTIHQWPATLVQPVGSPLSLECTVEGTSNPNLYWYRQAAGRGLQLLFYSVGIGQISSEVPQNLSASRPQDRQFILSSKKLLLSDSGFYLCAWSVSRETQYFGPGTRLLVL.

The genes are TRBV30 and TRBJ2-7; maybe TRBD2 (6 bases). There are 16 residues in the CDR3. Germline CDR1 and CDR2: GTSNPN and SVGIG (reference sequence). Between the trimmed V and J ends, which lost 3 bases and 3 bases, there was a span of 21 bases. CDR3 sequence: CAWRGGRFLGNYEQYF. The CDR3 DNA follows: TGTGCCTGGAGGGGGGGACGTTTCCTCGGGAACTACGAGCAGTACTTC.

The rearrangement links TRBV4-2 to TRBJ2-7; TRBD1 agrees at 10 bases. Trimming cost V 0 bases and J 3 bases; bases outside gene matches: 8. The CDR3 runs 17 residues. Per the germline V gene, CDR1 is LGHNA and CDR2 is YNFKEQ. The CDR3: CASSQDLRTGGIYEQYF. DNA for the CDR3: TGTGCCAGCAGCCAAGATCTTCGGACAGGGGGAATCTACGAGCAGTACTTC.

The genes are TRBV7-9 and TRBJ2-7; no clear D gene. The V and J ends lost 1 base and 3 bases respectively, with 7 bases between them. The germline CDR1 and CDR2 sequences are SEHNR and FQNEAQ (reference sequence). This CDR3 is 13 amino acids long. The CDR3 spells CASSLDASYEQYF. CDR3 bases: TGTGCCAGCAGCTTAGACGCCAGCTACGAGCAGTACTTC.

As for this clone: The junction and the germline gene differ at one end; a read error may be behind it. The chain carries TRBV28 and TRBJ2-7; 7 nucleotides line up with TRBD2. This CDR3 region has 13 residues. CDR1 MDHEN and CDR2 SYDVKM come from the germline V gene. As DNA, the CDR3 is TGTGCCAGCAGAGTCGGGGGGTTAGGCACTATCGCCTTC. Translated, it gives CASRVGGLGTIAF.

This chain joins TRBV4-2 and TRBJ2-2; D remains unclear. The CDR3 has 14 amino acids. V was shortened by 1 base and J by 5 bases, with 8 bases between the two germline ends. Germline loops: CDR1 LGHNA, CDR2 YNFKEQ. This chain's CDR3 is CASSQGLGTGELFF. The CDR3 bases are TGTGCCAGCAGCCAAGGACTGGGGACCGGGGAGCTGTTTTTT.

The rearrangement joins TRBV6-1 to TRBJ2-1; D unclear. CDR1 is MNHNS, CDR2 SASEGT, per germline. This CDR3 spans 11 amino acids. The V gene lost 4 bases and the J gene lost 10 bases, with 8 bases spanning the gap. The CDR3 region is CASSAVYEQFF. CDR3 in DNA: TGTGCCAGCAGTGCCGTTTACGAGCAGTTCTTC.

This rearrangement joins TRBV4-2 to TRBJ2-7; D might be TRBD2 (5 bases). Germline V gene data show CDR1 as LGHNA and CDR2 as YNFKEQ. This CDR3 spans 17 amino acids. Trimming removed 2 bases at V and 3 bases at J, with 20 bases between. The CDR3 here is CASSQSGGQVDLYEQYF. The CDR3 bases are TGTGCCAGCAGCCAAAGCGGCGGTCAGGTAGACCTCTACGAGCAGTACTTC.

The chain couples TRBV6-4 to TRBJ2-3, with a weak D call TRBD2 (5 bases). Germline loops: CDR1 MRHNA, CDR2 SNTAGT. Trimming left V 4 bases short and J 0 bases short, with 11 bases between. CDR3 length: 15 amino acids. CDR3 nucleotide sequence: TGTGCCAGCAGTGTCAGCGGTACTAGCACAGATACGCAGTATTTT. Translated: CASSVSGTSTDTQYF.

The CDR3 nucleotides read TGTGCCAGCAGCCAGACAGGGGGCCGAGAGACCCAGTACTTC. It is translated as CASSQTGGRETQYF. V gene TRBV6-6 combines with J gene TRBJ2-5; 10 bases agree with TRBD1. The CDR3 has 14 residues. Germline V gives CDR1 MNHNY, CDR2 SVGAGI (reference sequence). Trimming cost V 6 bases and J 4 bases; bases outside gene matches: 5.

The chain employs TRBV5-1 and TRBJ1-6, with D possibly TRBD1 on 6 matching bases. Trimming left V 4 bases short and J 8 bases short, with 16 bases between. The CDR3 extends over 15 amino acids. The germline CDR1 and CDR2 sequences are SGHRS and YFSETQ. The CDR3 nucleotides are TGCGCCAGCAGCCGGTCCGGGGGCGGCGATTCACCCCTCCACTTT. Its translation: CASSRSGGGDSPLHF.

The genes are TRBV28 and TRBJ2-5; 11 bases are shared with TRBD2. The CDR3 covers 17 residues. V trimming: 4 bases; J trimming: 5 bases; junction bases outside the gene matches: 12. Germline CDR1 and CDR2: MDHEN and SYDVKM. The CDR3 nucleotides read TGTGCCAGCAGTTCAATAGGACTAGCGGGCAGGAGGGAGACCCAGTACTTC. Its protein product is CASSSIGLAGRRETQYF.

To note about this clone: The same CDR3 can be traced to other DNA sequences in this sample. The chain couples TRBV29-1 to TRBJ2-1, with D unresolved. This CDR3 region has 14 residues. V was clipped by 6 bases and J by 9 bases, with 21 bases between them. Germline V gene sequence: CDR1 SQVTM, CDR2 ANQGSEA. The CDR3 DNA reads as TGCAGCGTCGGTCGGGCCATGGCGAGTAGTGAGCAGTTCTTC. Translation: CSVGRAMASSEQFF.

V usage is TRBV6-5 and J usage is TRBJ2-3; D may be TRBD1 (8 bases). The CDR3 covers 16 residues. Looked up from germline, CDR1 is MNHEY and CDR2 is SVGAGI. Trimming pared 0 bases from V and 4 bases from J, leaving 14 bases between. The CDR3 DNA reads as TGTGCCAGCAGTTACTCGAGGACAGGGAGGGCAGATACGCAGTATTTT. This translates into CASSYSRTGRADTQYF.

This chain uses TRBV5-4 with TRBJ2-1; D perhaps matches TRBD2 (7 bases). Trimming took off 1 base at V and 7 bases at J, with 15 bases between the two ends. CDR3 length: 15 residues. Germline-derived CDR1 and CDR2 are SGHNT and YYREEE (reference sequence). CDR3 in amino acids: CASSLRGAMVNEQFF. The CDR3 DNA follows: TGTGCCAGCAGCTTGCGGGGGGCTATGGTTAATGAGCAGTTCTTC.

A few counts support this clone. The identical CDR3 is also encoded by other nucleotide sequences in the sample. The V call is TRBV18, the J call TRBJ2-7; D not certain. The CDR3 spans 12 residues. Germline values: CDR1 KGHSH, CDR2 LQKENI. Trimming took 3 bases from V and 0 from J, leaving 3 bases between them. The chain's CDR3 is CASSPSSYEQYF. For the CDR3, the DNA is TGTGCCAGCTCACCGAGCTCCTACGAGCAGTACTTC.

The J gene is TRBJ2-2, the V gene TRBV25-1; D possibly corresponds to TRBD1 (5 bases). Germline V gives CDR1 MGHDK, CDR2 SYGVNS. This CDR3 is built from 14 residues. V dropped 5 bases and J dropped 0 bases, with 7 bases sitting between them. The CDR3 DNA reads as TGTGCCAGCAGTAGGACAACGAACACCGGGGAGCTGTTTTTT. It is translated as CASSRTTNTGELFF.

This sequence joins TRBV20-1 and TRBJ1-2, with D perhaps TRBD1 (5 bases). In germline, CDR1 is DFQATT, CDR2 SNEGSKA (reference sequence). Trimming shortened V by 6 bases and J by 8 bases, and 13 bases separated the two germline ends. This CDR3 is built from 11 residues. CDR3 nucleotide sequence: TGCAGTGCGGACACAGGACCCGGCTACACCTTC. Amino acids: CSADTGPGYTF.

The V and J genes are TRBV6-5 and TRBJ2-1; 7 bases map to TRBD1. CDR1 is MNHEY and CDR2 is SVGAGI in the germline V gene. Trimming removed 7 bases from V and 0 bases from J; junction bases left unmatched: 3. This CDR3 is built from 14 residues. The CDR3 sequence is CASKGQSSYNEQFF. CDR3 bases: TGTGCCAGCAAGGGACAGAGCTCCTACAATGAGCAGTTCTTC.

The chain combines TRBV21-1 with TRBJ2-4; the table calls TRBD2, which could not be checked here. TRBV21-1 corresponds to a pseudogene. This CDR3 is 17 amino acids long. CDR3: CASSPQGAGEAKNIQYF. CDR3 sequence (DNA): TGTGCCAGCAGCCCCCAAGGGGCGGGAGAAGCCAAAAACATTCAGTACTTC.

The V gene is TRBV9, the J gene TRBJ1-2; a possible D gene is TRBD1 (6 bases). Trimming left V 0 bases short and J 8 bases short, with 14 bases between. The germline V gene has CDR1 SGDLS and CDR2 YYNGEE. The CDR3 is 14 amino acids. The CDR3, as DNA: TGTGCCAGCAGCGTAGCCCCAGGGGTTGGGGGCTACACCTTC. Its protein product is CASSVAPGVGGYTF.